This T cell receptor (beta chain) was identified in a study of T cell clusters in autoimmune cytopenias. Overall study: Healthy control donors averaged about 52 years of age, with a median of approximately 60 years.

TRB was amplified from about 250 ng of peripheral blood genomic DNA per sample. Regarding the study as a whole: Primary autoimmune cytopenia patients seemingly lacked the physiological T cell clusters found in healthy donors.

TRB was amplified by touch-down multiplex PCR, primer pools A and B combined. TCRdb reanalyzed the multiplex PCR reads, giving one entry per CDR3 protein sequence and no DNA. The sample has a few thousand distinct CDR3 sequences. In germline, CDR1 is SNHLY, CDR2 FYNNEI. The CDR3 is made up of 16 amino acids. Of note for this clonotype: Its specificity is unknown.

The sample was also linked to a second study, of T cell repertoires in aging, cancer and after chemotherapy. That work adds: In healthy donors, age-related TCR diversity loss mainly reflected lost richness.

The chain is built from TRBV2 and TRBJ1-3; lacking DNA, the TRBD1 call made by TCRdb goes unchecked. The source material was peripheral blood. The clonotype originates from a human donor in good health. The CDR3 protein is CASSAGQPSSGNTIYF. Filled out from reference TRBV2 and TRBJ1-3, the complete variable domain reads EPEVTQTPSHQVTQMGQEVILRCVPISNHLYFYWYRQILGQKVEFLVSFYNNEISEKSEIFDDQFSVERPDGSNFTLKIRSTKLEDSAMYFCASSAGQPSSGNTIYFGEGSWLTVV.